This T cell receptor (beta chain) was sequenced during a study of T cell responses to AZD1222 COVID-19 vaccine. Using immunoSEQ multiplex PCR, the repertoire was profiled, and TCRdb retains in-frame clones only, with some absent. The data show some 150,000 clones, around nine tenths seen once. CDR3 length equals 12 residues. Germline loops: CDR1 MDHEN, CDR2 SYDVKM. V lost 8 bases to trimming and J lost 0 bases, with 5 bases between them. The chain combines TRBV28 with TRBJ1-5; D is unclear. The receptor was derived from an adult who received the AZD1222 COVID-19 vaccine. Sequences were derived from peripheral blood, sampled 28 days after the second AZD1222 dose. CDR3 sequence: CASHSSNQPQHF. CDR3 nucleotides: TGTGCCAGCCACAGTAGCAATCAGCCCCAGCATTTT.